Following are 30 T cell receptor beta chains from one sample sequenced in a study of T cells expressing NK-cell markers. TCRdb re-called the 5' RACE reads and shows each CDR3 protein once, DNA omitted. The sample table includes around 380,000 distinct CDR3 sequences. Sample: blood T cells: a sorted CD56 or NKG2C T cell subset, CD4+ or CD8+ T cells, or bulk PBMC T cells (not recorded which). All receptors come from a woman aged 50 to 60 in good health.

The chain joins TRBV21-1 to TRBJ1-2; lacking DNA, the TRBD1 call made by TCRdb goes unchecked. TRBV21-1 is a pseudogene locus. There are 14 residues in the CDR3. CDR3 protein: CARERGQVRFGYTF.

The chain has TRBV6-6 and TRBJ1-1; the TCRdb D gene call, TRBD1, has no DNA to confirm it. This CDR3 is 14 amino acids long. CDR1 and CDR2 (germline): MNHNY, SVGAGI (reference sequence). The CDR3 loop reads CASSNQGAGTEAFF.

V gene TRBV3-1 combines with J gene TRBJ2-5. The CDR3 is 14 amino acids. The germline V gene encodes CDR1 LGHDT and CDR2 YNNKEL (reference sequence). CDR3 protein: CASSQSVAQETQYF.

The chain links TRBV12-3 or TRBV12-4 to TRBJ2-1. The CDR3 consists of 13 residues. The CDR3 sequence is CASILSSYNEQFF.

The chain couples TRBV12-3 or TRBV12-4 to TRBJ2-2; TCRdb's D call of TRBD2 is untestable without DNA. CDR3 length equals 18 residues. CDR3 residues: CASSLYLRASGDTGELFF.

The chain has TRBV10-3 and TRBJ2-4; without DNA, the TCRdb call of TRBD1 cannot be checked. The germline V gene encodes CDR1 ENHRY and CDR2 SYGVKD. This CDR3 comprises 12 residues. The CDR3 here is CATDEGGNIQYF.

The rearrangement uses TRBV6-6 and TRBJ1-2; TCRdb calls TRBD1, which cannot be checked without DNA. Germline V gives CDR1 MNHNY, CDR2 SVGAGI (reference sequence). This CDR3 contains 14 residues. The CDR3 loop is CASSPDRVGYGYTF.

The chain combines TRBV4-2 with TRBJ1-1. CDR1 LGHNA and CDR2 YNFKEQ come from the germline V gene. This CDR3 is built from 13 residues. The CDR3 protein is CASSHESAGEAFF.

V gene TRBV4-1 combines with J gene TRBJ2-1; the D call of TRBD2 rests on TCRdb alone, since no DNA is present to check it. Germline V gene data show CDR1 as MGHRA and CDR2 as YSYEKL. CDR3 length: 15 residues. This CDR3 reads CASSQLAGLGNEQFF.

This chain uses TRBV12-3 or TRBV12-4 with TRBJ2-2; the D gene TCRdb calls, TRBD2, cannot be checked with no DNA. CDR3 length: 16 amino acids. CDR3 sequence reads: CASSFGSSGSTGELFF.

The chain combines TRBV12-3 or TRBV12-4 with TRBJ1-1. This CDR3 spans 16 amino acids. This CDR3 reads CASSSEVGSHPAEAFF.

The chain uses TRBV24-1 and TRBJ2-2. The CDR3 is 15 amino acids. Germline V gene sequence: CDR1 KGHDR, CDR2 SFDVKD. The CDR3 is CATSDFTRTTGELFF.

The chain recombines TRBV3-1 with TRBJ2-3; the TCRdb D gene call, TRBD2, has no DNA to confirm it. The CDR3 extends over 17 amino acids. Germline CDR1 LGHDT, CDR2 YNNKEL (reference sequence). CDR3 region: CASSQASLAGGPDTQYF.

The V and J genes are TRBV7-9 and TRBJ1-3. The CDR3 is 16 residues long. Germline V gene sequence: CDR1 SEHNR, CDR2 FQNEAQ (reference sequence). CDR3: CASSLGGGASGNTIYF.

V usage is TRBV3-1 and J usage is TRBJ2-7; TCRdb outputs TRBD1, but without DNA this stays unchecked. The germline V gene has CDR1 LGHDT and CDR2 YNNKEL (reference sequence). The CDR3 covers 14 residues. The CDR3 loop is CASSQGAVTYEQYF.

This rearrangement joins TRBV29-1 to TRBJ2-3. This CDR3 is 12 amino acids long. CDR1 is SQVTM, CDR2 ANQGSEA, per germline. This chain's CDR3 is CSVAIGTDTQYF.

The genes are TRBV20-1 and TRBJ2-1; TCRdb selects TRBD2, and the lack of DNA leaves this call unchecked. In germline, CDR1 is DFQATT, CDR2 SNEGSKA (reference sequence). This CDR3 is 18 amino acids long. The CDR3 reads CSARDPQLADSSYNEQFF.

The chain couples TRBV7-9 to TRBJ2-3; TCRdb picks TRBD1, but there is no DNA to check that call. The CDR3 has 12 residues. Looked up from germline, CDR1 is SEHNR and CDR2 is FQNEAQ (reference sequence). The CDR3 here is CASRLTLGTQYF.

The chain links TRBV6-5 to TRBJ1-5. The CDR3 contains 15 residues. Per germline, CDR1 MNHEY and CDR2 SVGAGI. The CDR3 sequence is CASSTNIGDNQPQHF.

V is TRBV6-1 and J is TRBJ1-1. Germline V gene lookup returns CDR1 MNHNS and CDR2 SASEGT. The CDR3 spans 13 residues. The CDR3 here is CASSEAVSTEAFF.

V and J are TRBV2 and TRBJ2-1; TCRdb reports TRBD1, a call that lacks DNA to check it against. Germline V gene sequence: CDR1 SNHLY, CDR2 FYNNEI. The CDR3 covers 16 residues. CDR3 in amino acids: CASYGDRGSSYNEQFF.

The chain recombines TRBV30 with TRBJ1-5. In germline, CDR1 is GTSNPN, CDR2 SVGIG (reference sequence). The CDR3 covers 14 residues. CDR3: CAWSVPYRNQPQHF.

The chain combines TRBV5-1 with TRBJ2-7. Germline V gene sequence: CDR1 SGHRS, CDR2 YFSETQ. This CDR3 contains 14 residues. CDR3 sequence: CASSLDPSGYEQYF.

The J gene is TRBJ1-1, the V gene TRBV29-1. The germline CDR1 and CDR2 sequences are SQVTM and ANQGSEA. CDR3 size: 12 residues. CDR3 sequence: CSVFKGTTEAFF.

The genes are TRBV10-1 and TRBJ2-1; without DNA, the TCRdb call of TRBD2 cannot be checked. The germline gives CDR1 WNHNN, CDR2 SYGVQD (reference sequence). The CDR3 has 15 residues. The CDR3 is CASSDQRGFYNEQFF.

V is TRBV30 and J is TRBJ2-7. Looked up from germline, CDR1 is GTSNPN and CDR2 is SVGIG (reference sequence). The CDR3 length is 11 residues. The CDR3 region is CAWGGLGEQYF.

This chain connects TRBV12-3 or TRBV12-4 to TRBJ1-1; TCRdb's assignment of TRBD1 cannot be checked, as there is no DNA. CDR3 length equals 17 residues. The CDR3 is CASSFWMLGRGNTEAFF.

The chain has TRBV6-6 and TRBJ2-7; absent DNA, TCRdb's TRBD1 call cannot be checked. The CDR3 totals 14 residues. Per germline, CDR1 MNHNY and CDR2 SVGAGI (reference sequence). CDR3 sequence reads: CASSSTMGDYEQYF.

The gene calls are TRBV12-5 and TRBJ2-1; the TCRdb call, TRBD1, lacks DNA for checking. Germline V gene data show CDR1 as LGHNT and CDR2 as FRNRAP. The CDR3 totals 12 residues. CDR3 amino acids: CASGLAQGDLFF.

The chain is built from TRBV10-3 and TRBJ2-7; checking the TCRdb D call of TRBD2 is not possible without DNA. CDR3 length equals 13 residues. Germline V gene sequence: CDR1 ENHRY, CDR2 SYGVKD. The CDR3 reads CAIMASGSYEQYF.